This record covers a single TCR beta chain. Antigen unknown. The CDR3 runs 13 residues. CDR1 is LNHDA, CDR2 SQIVND, per germline (reference sequence). Trimming shortened V by 8 bases and J by 4 bases, and 14 bases separated the two germline ends. The data originate from a study of T cell repertoires in cytomegalovirus infection. Turning to the study itself: TCR beta signatures that were public indicated CMV infection and matching HLA type. Study-level points and caveats: Carriage of CMV together with the relevant HLA was identifiable through cumulative public TCR beta family frequency. HLA-C-restricted TCR beta clonotypes specific for CMV led the ex vivo response.

TCRdb ran MiXCR on the reads and lists one entry per CDR3 protein. The data hold more than 650,000 distinct CDR3 sequences, with 35% observed a single time. The specimen was PBMCs. This receptor was identified in a human donor in good health (CMV status not recorded). Some clones in this sample may be carry-over from other donors' samples. This chain joins TRBV19 and TRBJ1-1; TRBD1 might be the D (5 bases). The CDR3 nucleotides are TGTGCCAGTTGTCCGGGGGGGAGCACTGAAGCTTTCTTT. Its translation: CASCPGGSTEAFF.